These T cell receptor beta chains were read from a single sample in a study of cytotoxic CD8 clonotypes in ibrutinib-treated CLL. Here immunoSEQ multiplex PCR was the method, and the copy in TCRdb shows in-frame clones only, minus some. Of 250,000 to 350,000 clones in the sample, 60% to 80% are singletons; the top ten hold roughly 5%. Sequencing was performed on PBMCs, taken at disease progression, from a patient treated with ibrutinib. The source of these receptors is a human donor with chronic lymphocytic leukemia. CDR3s include the opening cysteine and the closing phenylalanine or tryptophan. D genes are given only for firm matches. Expanded clones are given a class, and other clones once, few, many or no size at all.

V gene	clone size	CDR3 length	D gene	J gene	CDR3 protein	CDR3 DNA
TRBV19	NA	14	NA	TRBJ2-1	CASSIGQVYNEQFF	TGTGCCAGTAGTATAGGACAGGTTTACAATGAGCAGTTCTTC
TRBV4-1	NA	12	NA	TRBJ2-3	CASSRPTDTQYF	TGCGCCAGCAGCCGACCCACAGATACGCAGTATTTT
TRBV5-1	NA	15	TRBD2	TRBJ2-5	CASSLPSGREETQYF	TGCGCCAGCAGCTTACCTAGCGGGAGGGAAGAGACCCAGTACTTC
TRBV7-3	NA	14	TRBD1	TRBJ2-7	CASSPSGQPYEQYF	TGTGCCAGCAGCCCATCGGGACAGCCCTACGAGCAGTACTTC
TRBV15	NA	15	NA	TRBJ1-2	CATSLEAALPYGYTF	TGTGCCACCAGCCTTGAGGCAGCCTTACCGTATGGCTACACCTTC
TRBV5-4	few	15	TRBD1	TRBJ2-7	CASSSATGGFYEQYF	TGTGCCAGCAGCTCGGCGACAGGGGGCTTCTACGAGCAGTACTTC
TRBV7-2	few	14	NA	TRBJ1-1	CASSYRRGGTEAFF	TGTGCCAGCAGCTACCGCAGGGGCGGGACTGAAGCTTTCTTT
TRBV7-9	NA	14	TRBD2	TRBJ2-7	CASSRGGATYEQYF	TGTGCCAGCAGCCGCGGGGGGGCAACCTACGAGCAGTACTTC
TRBV7-6	once	17	TRBD1	TRBJ1-1	CASSPLPQGATNTEAFF	TGTGCCAGCAGCCCTCTCCCACAGGGGGCGACGAACACTGAAGCTTTCTTT
TRBV19	NA	18	TRBD1	TRBJ2-5	CASGINPGLGRGRETQYF	TGTGCCAGTGGTATAAATCCGGGCCTGGGCAGGGGGCGGGAGACCCAGTACTTC
TRBV4-1	NA	17	TRBD1	TRBJ1-1	CASSPYRGPTPDTEAFF	TGCGCCAGCAGCCCGTACAGGGGGCCGACGCCGGACACTGAAGCTTTCTTT
TRBV29-1	NA	11	TRBD2	TRBJ2-5	CSARGGETQYF	TGCAGCGCCCGGGGGGGAGAGACCCAGTACTTC
TRBV15	NA	13	NA	TRBJ2-7	CATSRQQGREQYF	TGTGCCACCAGCAGGCAACAGGGCCGCGAGCAGTACTTC
TRBV5-1	NA	17	NA	TRBJ1-2	CASSLDPEIAGTYGYTF	TGCGCCAGCAGCTTGGACCCGGAAATTGCGGGGACTTATGGCTACACCTTC
TRBV27	NA	15	TRBD1	TRBJ1-2	CASSPSQGILYGYTF	TGTGCCAGCAGTCCGTCACAGGGGATTCTCTATGGCTACACCTTC
TRBV6-5	NA	15	TRBD2	TRBJ2-7	CASSSLAGPAYEQYF	TGTGCCAGCAGTTCACTAGCGGGACCTGCCTACGAGCAGTACTTC
TRBV28	NA	13	NA	TRBJ1-2	CASSLRTSRGYTF	TGTGCCAGCAGTTTAAGAACCTCGAGGGGCTACACCTTC
TRBV12-5	NA	17	NA	TRBJ2-7	CASGLVLVTRVFHEQYF	TGTGCTAGTGGTTTGGTACTTGTGACAAGGGTGTTCCACGAGCAGTACTTC
TRBV4-3	NA	15	TRBD1	TRBJ2-7	CASSQDGDRSYEQYF	TGCGCCAGCAGCCAAGATGGGGACAGGAGCTACGAGCAGTACTTC
TRBV6-5	once	16	TRBD2	TRBJ2-4	CASSYGTSGSGGIQYF	TGTGCCAGCAGTTACGGGACTAGCGGGAGTGGGGGTATTCAGTACTTC
TRBV7-6	NA	15	NA	TRBJ2-5	CASSQYLAVQETQYF	TGTGCCAGCAGCCAATACCTGGCAGTTCAAGAGACCCAGTACTTC
TRBV18	NA	16	NA	TRBJ1-2	CASSLLTGRLNYGYTF	TGTGCCAGCTCACTATTGACAGGTCGTTTAAACTATGGCTACACCTTC
TRBV5-4	NA	13	NA	TRBJ2-7	CASTDTGSYEQYF	TGTGCCAGCACCGACACAGGTTCCTACGAGCAGTACTTC
TRBV29-1	NA	14	TRBD2	TRBJ2-5	CSVVLAGRQETQYF	TGCAGCGTTGTGCTAGCGGGACGCCAAGAGACCCAGTACTTC
TRBV5-4	NA	14	TRBD1	TRBJ1-4	CASSQSYRGEKLFF	TGTGCCAGCAGCCAATCATACAGGGGTGAAAAACTGTTTTTT
TRBV5-6	NA	16	TRBD2	TRBJ2-1	CASSLRTSGRAQEQFF	TGTGCCAGCAGCTTAAGGACTAGCGGGAGGGCCCAGGAGCAGTTCTTC
TRBV11-2	NA	17	NA	TRBJ2-7	CASIPGRGTRTAYEQYF	TGTGCCAGCATCCCAGGTAGGGGGACCCGGACGGCCTACGAGCAGTACTTC
TRBV5-6	NA	13	TRBD1	TRBJ1-1	CASSLSRQGVAFF	TGTGCCAGCAGCTTGTCAAGACAGGGGGTGGCTTTCTTT
TRBV15	NA	14	NA	TRBJ2-1	CATSSAQLGPAEFF	TGTGCCACCAGCAGCGCGCAACTAGGACCTGCGGAGTTCTTC
TRBV7-2	NA	16	TRBD2	TRBJ2-1	CASSQPGLAGNNEQFF	TGTGCCAGCAGCCAACCGGGACTAGCGGGTAACAATGAGCAGTTCTTC
TRBV11-2	NA	13	NA	TRBJ2-3	CASSYRVQDTQYF	TGTGCCAGCAGCTACAGGGTCCAAGATACGCAGTATTTT
TRBV5-1	NA	13	NA	TRBJ1-2	CASSHRGVYGYTF	TGCGCCAGCAGCCACCGGGGCGTCTATGGCTACACCTTC
TRBV20-1	NA	11	NA	TRBJ2-1	CRAYGYNEQFF	TGCAGGGCGTACGGCTACAATGAGCAGTTCTTC
TRBV13	NA	16	TRBD1	TRBJ2-5	CASSIRGQGTQETQYF	TGTGCCAGCAGCATCCGCGGACAGGGGACGCAAGAGACCCAGTACTTC
TRBV5-1	NA	12	NA	TRBJ2-7	CASSLVGYEQYF	TGCGCCAGCAGTCTGGTAGGCTACGAGCAGTACTTC
TRBV9	NA	14	NA	TRBJ1-1	CASARGPKNTEAFF	TGTGCCAGCGCCCGGGGCCCTAAGAACACTGAAGCTTTCTTT
TRBV7-2	NA	18	TRBD2	TRBJ2-2	CASSRLLAGLTNTGELFF	TGTGCCAGCAGCCGACTCCTAGCGGGCCTAACGAACACCGGGGAGCTGTTTTTT
TRBV4-2	NA	13	NA	TRBJ2-5	CASSTRTEETQYF	TGTGCCAGCAGCACCCGGACAGAAGAGACCCAGTACTTC
TRBV11-2	NA	14	NA	TRBJ2-7	CASSGVGHSYEQYF	TGTGCCAGCAGCGGAGTGGGTCACTCCTACGAGCAGTACTTC
TRBV28	once	15	TRBD2	TRBJ2-1	CASSFLAGEYNEQFF	TGTGCCAGCAGTTTTTTAGCGGGAGAATACAATGAGCAGTTCTTC
TRBV7-9	NA	17	TRBD1	TRBJ1-6	CASSSGTGAFYNSPLHF	TGTGCCAGCAGCTCCGGGACAGGGGCCTTCTATAATTCACCCCTCCACTTT
TRBV5-1	NA	16	TRBD1	TRBJ2-7	CASSSWRTTGGHEQYF	TGCGCCAGCAGCTCCTGGCGAACTACAGGGGGCCACGAGCAGTACTTC
TRBV9	NA	15	NA	TRBJ1-2	CASSVDPTGNYGYTF	TGTGCCAGCAGCGTAGACCCAACGGGTAACTATGGCTACACCTTC